This TCR beta chain was identified in a study of vaccination and CD4 T cells after COVID-19. Study details: The authors exposed cells to overlapping spike peptides derived from SARS-CoV-2, HCoV-NL63, HCoV-OC43 and HCoV-229E.

Described treatment: approximately 9-day PBMC culture with coronavirus spike peptide pools or control peptides (ViraFEST assay). In the ViraFEST assay, peptide-pool expansion preceded TCR sequencing of expanded clonotypes. An Oncomine TCR Beta short-read assay was used to sequence the DNA from cultured CD4+ T cells. Each CDR3 protein gets one entry after TCRdb re-called the PCR reads with MiXCR. The sample yields 20,000 to 25,000 distinct CDR3 sequences, 35% to 45% seen once. Broader study findings: Spike mono-reactivity applied to 304 of 307 vaccine-specific clones detected in convalescent patients.

The germline V gene has CDR1 SGHTA and CDR2 FQGTGA. The CDR3 covers 13 residues. For this clonotype: The antigen is undetermined. At one of its ends the junction is not consistent with the germline gene, which may arise from a read error.

This chain links TRBV7-3 with TRBJ1-1, with D maybe TRBD1 (6 bases). Source: CD4+ T cells from blood, cultured in vitro, taken before SARS-CoV-2 vaccination. The sequence was collected from a human donor who received a COVID-19 vaccine. In DNA, the CDR3 is TGTGCCAGCTGCTTAACAGGGACCACTGAAGCTTTCTTT. It yields the protein CASCLTGTTEAFF.